Here is one T cell receptor (beta chain) with its context. No antigen is known for it. The protocol was immunoSEQ multiplex PCR, while the TCRdb copy is restricted to in-frame clones and leaves out a portion. The sample has around 100,000 clones; roughly nine tenths are singletons. These data originate in a study of PD-1 blockade in classical Hodgkin lymphoma. The study's findings and limits: Baseline TCR diversity was reportedly lower in newly diagnosed patients than in healthy donors. It was reported as lower still in relapsed/refractory patients. Baseline diversity was lower in partial responders and progressors than complete responders.

Germline V gene sequence: CDR1 SGHTA, CDR2 FQGNSA. J was trimmed by 7 bases and V by 5 bases; bases with no gene match: 7. The CDR3 is made up of 14 amino acids. Time point: cycle 4 day 1 (C4D1), after five to seven weeks of nivolumab. There was relapse after autologous stem cell transplantation in every patient, and there was variation in brentuximab vedotin exposure. The starting material was peripheral blood mononuclear cells (PBMCs), obtained before the fourth cycle of nivolumab. This chain joins TRBV7-2 and TRBJ1-5; 8 bases are shared with TRBD1. This receptor was identified in a human donor with classical Hodgkin lymphoma. The chain's CDR3 is CASSPDRGGQPQHF. The CDR3 DNA reads TGTGCCAGCAGCCCAGACAGGGGTGGGCAGCCCCAGCATTTT.